These 8 T cell receptor beta chains share one sample of origin, sequenced in a study of T cells expressing NK-cell markers. TCRdb reprocessed the 5' RACE reads; each CDR3 protein has one entry and no DNA is given. Recorded here are 550,000 to 600,000 distinct CDR3 sequences; the top ten clones represent roughly 3.6%. The material sequenced was blood T cells: a sorted CD56 or NKG2C T cell subset, CD4+ or CD8+ T cells, or bulk PBMC T cells (not recorded which). Every receptor here comes from a man aged 18 to 30 in good health.

The CDR3 here is CASSEDGAKNIQYF. J is TRBJ2-4 and V is TRBV3-1. Germline V lookup: CDR1 LGHDT, CDR2 YNNKEL (reference sequence). This CDR3 spans 14 amino acids.

The chain joins TRBV7-7 to TRBJ2-1; TCRdb proposes TRBD2, but this gene call is untestable without DNA. Germline V gene lookup returns CDR1 SSHAT and CDR2 FNYEAQ (reference sequence). The CDR3 sequence is 16 residues long. CDR3 sequence: CASSLGLAGARDEQFF.

The V call is TRBV12-3 or TRBV12-4, the J call TRBJ1-1. The CDR3 contains 14 residues. The CDR3 region is CASTLGGFYTEAFF.

The J gene is TRBJ1-1, the V gene TRBV10-3; TCRdb returns TRBD1, unconfirmable since there is no DNA. This CDR3 is 15 amino acids long. The germline V gene has CDR1 ENHRY and CDR2 SYGVKD. CDR3 loop: CATTPGTATNTEAFF.

The chain carries TRBV5-1 and TRBJ2-7. The CDR3 is 13 amino acids. Germline CDR1 is SGHRS and CDR2 is YFSETQ. CDR3 residues: CASSLDTTYEQYF.

The V gene is TRBV5-1, the J gene TRBJ2-1; TCRdb's D call of TRBD1 is untestable without DNA. Germline V CDR1 and CDR2: SGHRS, YFSETQ. The CDR3 loop spans 14 amino acids. The CDR3 reads CASSAPGQQSEQFF.

The chain uses TRBV20-1 and TRBJ2-7; TCRdb outputs TRBD2, but without DNA this stays unchecked. The CDR3 runs 12 residues. Germline V gene data show CDR1 as DFQATT and CDR2 as SNEGSKA (reference sequence). This CDR3 is CSAKEGTYEQYF.

V gene TRBV20-1 combines with J gene TRBJ2-3; the TCRdb D gene call, TRBD1, has no DNA to confirm it. The CDR3 has 19 amino acids. CDR1 is DFQATT, CDR2 SNEGSKA, per germline (reference sequence). The CDR3 loop is CSARNVMREIQVRPDTQYF.